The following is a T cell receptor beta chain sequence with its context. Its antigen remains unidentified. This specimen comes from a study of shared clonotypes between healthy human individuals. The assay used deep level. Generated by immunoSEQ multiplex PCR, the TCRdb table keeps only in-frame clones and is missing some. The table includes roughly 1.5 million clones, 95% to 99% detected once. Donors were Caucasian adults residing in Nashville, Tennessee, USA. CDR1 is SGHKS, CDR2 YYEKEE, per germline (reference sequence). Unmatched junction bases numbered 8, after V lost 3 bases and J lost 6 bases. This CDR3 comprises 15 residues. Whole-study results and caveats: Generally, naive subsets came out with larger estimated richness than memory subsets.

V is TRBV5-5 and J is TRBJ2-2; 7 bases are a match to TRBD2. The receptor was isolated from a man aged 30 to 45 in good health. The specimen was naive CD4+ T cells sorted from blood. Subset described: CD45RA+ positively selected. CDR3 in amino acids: CASSYGLVVPGELFF. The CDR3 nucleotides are TGTGCCAGCAGCTACGGACTAGTAGTTCCCGGGGAGCTGTTTTTT.